This T cell receptor beta chain is from a study of shared clonotypes between healthy human individuals (TCRdb year 2020). Regarding the research as a whole: The cohort included a few men and a couple of women between 18 and 49 years of age. The study deeply sequenced blood TCR repertoires of about five healthy adults to estimate repertoire size and the extent of clonotype sharing between individuals. To increase sequencing depth and limit assay-specific biases, TCR repertoire library preparation and sequencing were carried out by different laboratories using diverse techniques. Leukapheresis yielded between about 0.9 and 8.9 billion PBMCs per donor. Broad study findings and their caveats: Sampling was restricted to blood, and TCR repertoires in tissues likely differ from the TCR repertoires found in blood. Pairwise subsampling indicated that sequencing depth was expected to affect the degree of clonotype sharing among donors. Because the study included only a small number of donors, the genetic and exposure-history diversity represented was limited.

Using the deep immunoSEQ assay, multiplex PCR amplified TCR CDR3 regions from genomic DNA. For each cell subset, the extracted genomic DNA was distributed evenly across all wells of several immunoSEQ 96-well plates, and each plate served as one replicate. For unsorted PBMC, around 330 ng genomic DNA, equal to tens of thousands of T cell genomes, was loaded into each replicate PCR. Ten immunoSEQ deep assay plates were used to sequence unsorted PBMC genomic DNA. Purified libraries were measured with a Qubit 3.0 fluorometer, size-checked on a Bioanalyzer 2100, and measured again with the KAPA Library Quantification kit. Every immunoSEQ 96-well plate was sequenced on a dedicated single-read 150-cycle Illumina NextSeq 550 flow cell. In the authors' own workflow: Because only junctional sequences without quality scores were contained in the immunoSEQ output, filtering matching that applied to full-length reads could not be performed. To assign V/J genes and CDR3, sequences were annotated against IMGT germline references using PyIR, a Python wrapper for IgBLAST v1.9. Any read was removed if the V/J assignment was weak (E-value above 1e-6), the CDR3 was missing, or the read contained stop codons, out-of-frame junctions, or ambiguous translated residues. A V3J clonotype was defined by an identical inferred V gene, J gene, and CDR3 amino acid sequence. To compute the percentage overlap between repertoires, the number of shared unique clonotypes was divided by the size of the smaller repertoire. Repertoire richness was assessed with RTK rarefaction, the Chao1 estimator, and Recon v2.1 estimates of unobserved clonotypes. TCRdb's version of the immuneACCESS table is confined to in-frame rearrangements and falls short of the full clone set. An unresolved V gene accounts for under half of the shortfall where checked; the remainder is of unknown origin. The D gene and trimming were derived from the DNA, and the V and J assignments and clone size from that table. This sample is represented by roughly 500,000 clones; 79% of them were singletons. 10% to 15% of the sample lies in the top ten.

Taken from cysteine to phenylalanine, the CDR3 has 15 residues. The entry retains the CDR3 DNA only, 45 bases that are in frame from base 1. The germline V gene encodes CDR1 MNHNS and CDR2 SASEGT. Here V drops 6 bases and J drops 3 bases, and the junction holds 9 bases not matched to any gene. The donors were healthy, HIV-negative adults with no recently reported acute infections or vaccinations. Only Caucasian adults living in Nashville, Tennessee, USA were represented among the donors. For unsorted samples, some 90 million PBMCs were counted, and genomic DNA was extracted using the QIAamp DNA Blood Mini kit. After blood collection by leukapheresis, PBMCs were isolated using Ficoll-Histopaque density gradient centrifugation and then cryopreserved in the vapor phase of liquid nitrogen. Notes on this clone: The antigen this receptor binds is unknown. Base qualities are not recorded, but no much larger clone differs from it by a single base.

This sequence uses TRBV6-1 and TRBJ2-3; TRBD2 lines up with 7 middle nucleotides. Sequencing input: PBMCs. The sequence was obtained from a middle-aged woman in good health. Some clones in this sample may be carry-over from other donors' samples. The CDR3 protein: CASRPEGGRTDTQYF. Here is the DNA: TGTGCCAGCAGACCAGAGGGAGGGAGGACAGATACGCAGTATTTT.